The 18 T cell receptor beta chains listed next were all sequenced from one sample in a study of shared clonotypes between healthy human individuals. This table comes from immunoSEQ multiplex PCR, and its TCRdb copy is limited to in-frame clones, with some not included. The table includes roughly 2.2 million clones, 85% to 95% detected once. The sample comprised naive CD4+ T cells from PBMCs. Subset described: CD45RA+ positively selected. Receptors were obtained from a man between 18 and 35 years old in good health. Some clones in this sample may be carry-over from other donors' samples.

CDR3 sequence (DNA): TGCGCCAGCAGCCGCGGACTAGCGGGCTCGGATGAGCAGTTCTTC. Residues: CASSRGLAGSDEQFF. The genes are TRBV4-1 and TRBJ2-1; TRBD2 aligns across 11 bases. Germline V CDR1 and CDR2: MGHRA, YSYEKL. CDR3 length equals 15 residues. J gave up 8 bases and V 4 bases, and 7 bases lay outside the gene matches.

The chain has TRBV5-1 and TRBJ1-3; no clear D gene. Germline lookup yields CDR1 SGHRS and CDR2 YFSETQ. The CDR3 spans 14 residues. With 1 base removed from V and 0 bases from J, the gap between germline ends came to 5 bases. The CDR3 protein is CASSLMSSGNTIYF. The DNA for the CDR3 is TGCGCCAGCAGCTTGATGAGCTCTGGAAACACCATATATTTT.

In regard to this clone: Other nucleotide sequences from this sample produce the same CDR3. The rearrangement joins TRBV28 to TRBJ1-1; D is perhaps TRBD1 (5 bases). This CDR3 contains 14 residues. The V end was cut by 5 bases, the J end by 0 bases, with 10 bases between. Germline CDR1 and CDR2: MDHEN and SYDVKM. The CDR3, as DNA: TGTGCCAGCAGTCTCTTCAGGGTGAACACTGAAGCTTTCTTT. Its translation: CASSLFRVNTEAFF.

This clone was recorded once. The rearrangement joins TRBV28 to TRBJ2-3, with 7 positions matching TRBD2. V was pared by 2 bases and J by 2 bases, with 4 bases of the junction left unmatched. This CDR3 comprises 15 residues. Germline CDR1 is MDHEN and CDR2 is SYDVKM. CDR3 in DNA: TGTGCCAGCAGTTTAAGCCGGGGGGACACAGATACGCAGTATTTT. It is translated as CASSLSRGDTDTQYF.

This clone was detected only once. At the DNA level, this CDR3 is encoded by other sequences in the same sample as well. V gene TRBV7-9 combines with J gene TRBJ1-1, with a weak D call TRBD1 (6 bases). Looked up from germline, CDR1 is SEHNR and CDR2 is FQNEAQ (reference sequence). Trimming removed 5 bases at V and 6 bases at J, with 10 bases between. This CDR3 contains 12 residues. In DNA form, the CDR3 reads TGTGCCAGCAGCCAGGGGCCGGCTGAAGCTTTCTTT. It translates to CASSQGPAEAFF.

This clone was seen a single time. The CDR3, as DNA: TGTGCCAGCAGTTACCAAACAGTGAACACTGAAGCTTTCTTT. As protein: CASSYQTVNTEAFF. The V call is TRBV6-6, the J call TRBJ1-1; D call uncertain. The CDR3 spans 14 residues. V dropped 2 bases and J dropped 0 bases, with 7 bases sitting between them. CDR1 and CDR2 from the germline V gene are MNHNY and SVGAGI (reference sequence).

The chain recombines TRBV5-1 with TRBJ2-7; 9 bases agree with TRBD1. V lost 4 bases to trimming and J lost 8 bases; unmatched junction nucleotides: 19. Germline CDR1 is SGHRS and CDR2 is YFSETQ. The CDR3 extends over 17 amino acids. The CDR3 loop reads CASSRDRDSERDKKQYF. DNA of the CDR3: TGCGCCAGCAGCCGGGACAGGGACTCGGAGCGGGACAAAAAGCAGTACTTC.

About this clone itself: Other DNA sequences in this specimen translate into the identical CDR3. The CDR3 coding sequence is TGTGCCAGCAGCTTAAGGACTAGCGGGCGCTACAATGAGCAGTTCTTC. Its protein is CASSLRTSGRYNEQFF. V is TRBV7-8 and J is TRBJ2-1; 11 bases fit TRBD2. V was clipped by 2 bases and J by 3 bases; unmatched bases: 3. Germline values: CDR1 SGHVS, CDR2 FQNEAQ. The CDR3 consists of 16 residues.

V gene TRBV7-3 combines with J gene TRBJ2-7, with a tentative D call TRBD2 (5 bases). The germline gives CDR1 SGHTA, CDR2 FQGTGA. The CDR3 totals 15 residues. V was trimmed by 5 bases and J by 6 bases, leaving 20 bases between them. The CDR3: CASSPSKGSAAEQYF. The CDR3 region has the DNA TGTGCCAGCAGCCCTTCAAAAGGTAGCGCGGCCGAGCAGTACTTC.

The rearrangement links TRBV2 to TRBJ2-2; 10 nucleotides line up with TRBD1. Germline V gene sequence: CDR1 SNHLY, CDR2 FYNNEI. V trimming: 8 bases; J trimming: 5 bases; junction bases outside the gene matches: 5. The CDR3 is 14 residues long. This CDR3 is CASGGQGETGELFF. The CDR3 nucleotides are TGTGCCAGCGGTGGACAGGGGGAAACCGGGGAGCTGTTTTTT.

The rearrangement links TRBV7-8 to TRBJ1-4; D not certain. Trimming cost V 6 bases and J 8 bases, with 19 bases left between them. This CDR3 contains 15 residues. Germline CDR1 SGHVS, CDR2 FQNEAQ. The CDR3 region is CASSPSRLTREKLFF. The CDR3 region has the DNA TGTGCCAGCAGTCCATCGCGTCTGACGAGGGAAAAACTGTTTTTT.

The CDR3 DNA sequence: TGTGCCAGTAGTGGCGGGCCCACCTACGAGCAGTACTTC. It specifies CASSGGPTYEQYF. This chain joins TRBV19 and TRBJ2-7; possibly TRBD2 for D (5 bases). Germline values: CDR1 LNHDA, CDR2 SQIVND (reference sequence). The CDR3 consists of 13 residues. V was cut by 5 bases and J by 2 bases, with 10 bases left in between.

This chain uses TRBV7-6 with TRBJ2-3, with 10 bases identical to TRBD2. The V gene's germline CDR1 is SGHVS and CDR2 FNYEAQ. V was clipped by 1 base and J by 6 bases; unmatched bases: 7. CDR3 length equals 16 residues. This CDR3 reads CASSLVPKGLADTQYF. The CDR3 DNA follows: TGTGCCAGCAGCTTAGTCCCAAAGGGACTAGCGGATACGCAGTATTTT.

V usage is TRBV6-4 and J usage is TRBJ2-3, with 7 positions matching TRBD2. The CDR3 is 14 amino acids. Germline trimming cut 6 bases from V and 0 bases from J; bases unmatched to any gene: 3. The germline gives CDR1 MRHNA, CDR2 SNTAGT. The CDR3 DNA reads as TGTGCCAGCAGGAGTAGCGGGAGCACAGATACGCAGTATTTT. Translation gives CASRSSGSTDTQYF.

The chain joins TRBV2 to TRBJ1-5, with D hard to call. This CDR3 has 14 residues. Trimming shortened V by 4 bases and J by 5 bases, and 12 bases separated the two germline ends. The V gene's germline CDR1 is SNHLY and CDR2 FYNNEI. CDR3 nucleotides: TGTGCCAGCAGTGTTAAGGCCAGCCATCAGCCCCAGCATTTT. This sequence encodes CASSVKASHQPQHF.

This chain joins TRBV28 and TRBJ2-7; D is tentatively TRBD1 or TRBD2 (5 bases each). This CDR3 has 14 amino acids. Germline CDR1 and CDR2: MDHEN and SYDVKM. The ends were cut back, 2 bases at V and 3 bases at J, with 11 bases in the middle. CDR3 nucleotides: TGTGCCAGCAGTTTACTAGCAGGGAACTACGAGCAGTACTTC. Protein: CASSLLAGNYEQYF.

The chain couples TRBV14 to TRBJ1-2; possibly TRBD1 for D (6 bases). The germline V and J ends were trimmed by 4 bases and 6 bases, with 12 bases remaining between them. This CDR3 has 13 residues. Looked up from germline, CDR1 is SGHDN and CDR2 is FVKESK. CDR3: CASSRGAANGYTF. The CDR3 DNA reads TGTGCCAGCAGCCGGGGGGCAGCGAATGGCTACACCTTC.

The chain is built from TRBV6-1 and TRBJ2-2; D unresolved. V dropped 4 bases and J dropped 4 bases, with 10 bases sitting between them. Germline V lookup: CDR1 MNHNS, CDR2 SASEGT. The CDR3 runs to 14 residues. CDR3 nucleotides: TGTGCCAGCAGTGCGGCCAGGATCACCGGGGAGCTGTTTTTT. Its translation: CASSAARITGELFF.